The clone carrying this T cell receptor (beta chain) was counted only a few times. Data came from immunoSEQ multiplex PCR; TCRdb stores just in-frame clones and leaves some out. This sample has approximately 290,000 clones; 84% occur once, and the top ten carry around a sixth. This sample stems from a study of blood T cell repertoires in COVID-19. As for the study in general: Material from acute and convalescent COVID-19 was sourced from the United States, Italy and Spain. T cells, B-cell-depleted T cells, or PBMCs supplied cDNA or gDNA.

The material sequenced was peripheral blood. The receptor's source is a person aged 65-85 years with COVID-19, enrolled during active disease.

The CDR3, as DNA: TGTGCCAGCAGCTTGGTTCGGGGCAGGGAGGGGTCACCCCTCCACTTT. It translates to CASSLVRGREGSPLHF. The chain recombines TRBV5-8 with TRBJ1-6; perhaps TRBD1 as D (5 bases). The CDR3 totals 16 residues. The V end lost 0 bases, the J end lost 10 bases, and 17 bases lay between the germline ends. CDR1 SGHTS and CDR2 YDEGEE come from the germline V gene.